This note documents a single T cell receptor beta chain sequence. This sample is part of a study of blood T cell repertoires in COVID-19. Looking at the study overall: Sources were T cells, B-cell-depleted T cells, or PBMCs; the material itself was cDNA or gDNA.

CDR1 and CDR2 from the germline V gene are MNHEY and SVGAGI. Unmatched junction bases numbered 5, after V lost 6 bases and J lost 2 bases. The CDR3 has 15 amino acids. Seattle enrolled patients during active infection and tracked them longitudinally. In the original analysis: Amplification of reference gene primers provided the estimated nucleated cell counts. TCRdb's copy holds only in-frame clones and misses some; the assay was immunoSEQ multiplex PCR. D and trimming were read from the DNA, whereas the V and J calls and clone size are those reported in that table. Of over 250,000 clones detected, more than 90% appear once; the ten largest clones hold under 3%.

Sequenced material: peripheral blood. This rearrangement joins TRBV6-5 to TRBJ1-3, with 9 bases aligning to TRBD1. The source is a person aged 18 to 30 with COVID-19, enrolled during active disease. CDR3 in amino acids: CASRPQGAAGNTIYF. CDR3 in DNA: TGTGCCAGCAGGCCACAGGGGGCGGCTGGAAACACCATATATTTT.